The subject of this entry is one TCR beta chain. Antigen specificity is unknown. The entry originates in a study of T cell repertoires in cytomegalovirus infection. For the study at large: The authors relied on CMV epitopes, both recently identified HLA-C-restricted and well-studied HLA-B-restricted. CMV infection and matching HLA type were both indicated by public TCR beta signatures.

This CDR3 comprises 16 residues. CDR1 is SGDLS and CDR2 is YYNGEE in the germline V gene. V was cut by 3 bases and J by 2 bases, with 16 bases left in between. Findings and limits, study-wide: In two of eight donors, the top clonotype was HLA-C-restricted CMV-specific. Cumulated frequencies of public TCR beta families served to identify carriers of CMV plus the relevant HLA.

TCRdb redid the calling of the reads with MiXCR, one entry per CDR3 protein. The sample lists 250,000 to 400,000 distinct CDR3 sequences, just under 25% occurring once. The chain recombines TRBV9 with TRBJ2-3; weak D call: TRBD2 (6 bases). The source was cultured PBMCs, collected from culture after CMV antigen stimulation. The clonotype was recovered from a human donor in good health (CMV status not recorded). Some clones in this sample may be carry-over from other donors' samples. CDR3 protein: CASSAGTRRYTDTQYF. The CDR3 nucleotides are TGTGCCAGCAGCGCGGGGACTCGCAGGTACACAGATACGCAGTATTTT.